This T cell receptor (beta chain) was profiled in a study of T-cell memory formation after mild COVID-19. Study-wide background: For the most part, TCR clusters were specific to one donor.

The V segment lost 5 bases and the J segment 4 bases; nucleotides outside the gene matches: 8. The V gene's germline CDR1 is SGHTA and CDR2 FQGTGA. The CDR3 has 16 amino acids. This clonotype has only a few counts. Constant-segment primers served in 5'RACE that generated TCR alpha and TCR beta cDNA libraries bearing sample barcodes and UMIs. One entry per CDR3 protein results from TCRdb running MiXCR on the 5' RACE reads. The data contain a few hundred thousand distinct CDR3 sequences, 15% to 20% of them seen just once; the ten biggest clones take up approximately 23%. The V gene is TRBV7-3, the J gene TRBJ2-2; the match to TRBD2 covers 9 bases. Source material: PBMCs or a T cell subset sorted from them (not recorded which). The receptor was derived from a man aged 18 to 30 who had mild COVID-19 (a few samples of this study predate the infection). Cell type and time point are not known. The CDR3 sequence: CASSPQRGASTGELFF. The CDR3 nucleotides are TGTGCCAGCAGCCCCCAGCGGGGGGCCTCCACCGGGGAGCTGTTTTTT.